In this sample, the clone carrying this TCR beta chain turned up a few times. Antigen specificity is unknown. These gene names are mouse names. The read falls 4 residues short of the CDR3 end, and the missing part is taken from the germline J gene. After isolation, RNA underwent reverse transcription to generate cDNA as the sequencing template. The table came from immunoSEQ multiplex PCR; TCRdb's copy has only in-frame clones and leaves some out. The data show some 120,000 clones, with none appearing a single time. Trimming at V came to 0 bases and at J to 0 bases, leaving 2 bases not matched to a gene. The germline gives CDR1 NSHNY, CDR2 SYGAGN. CDR3 length: 16 residues. The data were taken from a study of CD8+ T cells in alopecia areata. Whole-study findings and limits: Although TCR sharing was seen in mice, sharing across patients was less clear, possibly for HLA-related reasons.

Material for sequencing was lesional skin. This chain links TRBV13-1 with TRBJ2-1; 8 bases line up with TRBD1. The receptor was isolated from a C3H/HeJ mouse with alopecia areata. This line is of MHC haplotype H2-k. Here the CDR3 reads CASSDAQGVNYAEQFF. CDR3 DNA, as far as it was read: TGTGCCAGCAGTGATGCACAGGGGGTTAACTATGCT.